This T cell receptor (beta chain) originates from a study of regulatory and conventional T cells in RAG deficiency. Regarding the study as a whole: Shannon entropy was markedly lower and Simpson indices higher in RAG-deficient patients than control T-cell subsets. Patient subsets had shorter CDR3s; Omenn Treg-Tconv overlap exceeded 75%. Other subsets showed around 9.4-fold reductions, but Treg unique TCR beta sequences fell roughly 93-fold in these patients. These Omenn syndrome Treg sorts may hold peripherally activated cells instead.

Profiling relied on immunoSEQ multiplex PCR, and the TCRdb table lists in-frame clones only, not all of them. The sample lists 20,000 to 25,000 clones, around 96% seen once, with over 1% in the top ten. Genomic DNA came from blood conventional CD4+ T cells gated CD25-low CD127-high. To note about this clone: Its antigen is still unknown.

Germline lookup yields CDR1 SNHLY and CDR2 FYNNEI. The CDR3 is 13 residues long. The V and J ends lost 11 bases and 3 bases respectively, with 14 bases between them. These data were likewise used in another study, on regulatory T cells. Per that paper: The primer mix had 52 TRBV and 13 TRBJ primers.

The V and J genes are TRBV2 and TRBJ1-3; D may be TRBD1 (5 bases). This clonotype originated in a human donor in good health. The sample was CD25- CD4+ T cells sorted from blood. CDR3 nucleotides: TGTGCCGGCTACCCAGGGAATGGAAACACCATATATTTT. Protein: CAGYPGNGNTIYF.